The clone carrying this TCR beta chain appeared many times. Antigen: not known. The data stem from a study of T-cell reconstitution after alpha-beta-depleted transplantation in children. Study-wide points: It was newly produced T cells that mostly accounted for T-cell counts and diversity one year after transplant.

Unmatched junction bases numbered 7, after V lost 5 bases and J lost 6 bases. There are 16 residues in the CDR3. Germline-derived CDR1 and CDR2 are SNHLY and FYNNEI. It was with unique molecular identifiers that the TCRbeta library was prepared. In TCRdb, the PCR reads were re-called with MiXCR into one record per CDR3 protein. The data contain approximately 500,000 distinct CDR3 sequences, roughly a tenth of them singletons. The sequenced sample was PBMCs, obtained before TCRalphabeta/CD19-depleted stem cell transplant. This TCR derives from a child aged 2 to 10 with inherited bone marrow failure, due to receive a stem cell transplant. The V call is TRBV2, the J call TRBJ2-1; 13 nucleotides align to TRBD2. The CDR3 loop reads CASSKPGTSGANEQFF. Written as DNA, the CDR3 is TGTGCCAGCAGTAAACCCGGGACTAGCGGGGCCAATGAGCAGTTCTTC.